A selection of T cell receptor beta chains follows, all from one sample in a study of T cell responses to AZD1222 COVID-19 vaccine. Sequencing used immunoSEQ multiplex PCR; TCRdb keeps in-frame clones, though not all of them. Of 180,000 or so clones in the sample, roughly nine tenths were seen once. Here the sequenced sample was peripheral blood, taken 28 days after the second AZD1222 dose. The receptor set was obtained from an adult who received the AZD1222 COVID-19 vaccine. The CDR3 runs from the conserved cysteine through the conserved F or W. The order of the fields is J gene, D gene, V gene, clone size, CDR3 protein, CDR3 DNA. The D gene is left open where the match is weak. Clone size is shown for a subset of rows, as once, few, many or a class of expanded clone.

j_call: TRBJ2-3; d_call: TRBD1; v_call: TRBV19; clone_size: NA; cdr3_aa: CASSSTGASTDTQYF; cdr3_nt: TGTGCCAGTAGCTCGACAGGGGCTAGCACAGATACGCAGTATTTT
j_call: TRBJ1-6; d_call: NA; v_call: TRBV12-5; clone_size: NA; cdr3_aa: CASGLVLGSSYNSPLHF; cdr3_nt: TGTGCTAGTGGTTTGGTACTAGGCAGTTCCTATAATTCACCCCTCCACTTT
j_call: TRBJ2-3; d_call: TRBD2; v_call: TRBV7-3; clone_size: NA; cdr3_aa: CASSLKLAGPAGTDTQYF; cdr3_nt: TGTGCCAGCAGCTTAAAACTAGCGGGACCCGCTGGCACAGATACGCAGTATTTT
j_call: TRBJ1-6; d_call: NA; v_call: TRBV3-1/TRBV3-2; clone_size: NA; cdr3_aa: CASSRPRTVNSPLHF; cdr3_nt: TGTGCCAGCAGCCGCCCTCGGACGGTAAACTCACCCCTCCACTTT
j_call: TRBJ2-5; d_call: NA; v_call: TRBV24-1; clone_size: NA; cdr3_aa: CATSDLRRETQYF; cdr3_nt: TGTGCCACCAGTGATTTACGAAGGGAGACCCAGTACTTC
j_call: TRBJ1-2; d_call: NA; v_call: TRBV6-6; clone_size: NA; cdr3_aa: CASIRTAGFYGYTF; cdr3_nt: TGTGCCAGCATCCGGACAGCGGGGTTTTATGGCTACACCTTC
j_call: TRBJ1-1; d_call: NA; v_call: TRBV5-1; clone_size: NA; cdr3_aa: CASSFTSGTNTEAFF; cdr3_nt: TGCGCCAGCAGCTTTACCTCAGGGACGAACACTGAAGCTTTCTTT
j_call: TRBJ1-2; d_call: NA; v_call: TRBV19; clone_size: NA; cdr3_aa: CASQWEFGGYTF; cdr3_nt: TGTGCCAGCCAGTGGGAGTTCGGAGGCTACACCTTC
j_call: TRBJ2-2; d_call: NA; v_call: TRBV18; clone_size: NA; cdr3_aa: CASSQGRTNTGELFF; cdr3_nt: TGTGCCAGCTCACAGGGACGGACGAACACCGGGGAGCTGTTTTTT
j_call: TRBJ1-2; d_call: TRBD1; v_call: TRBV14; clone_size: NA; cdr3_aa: CASSQGQGFGYTF; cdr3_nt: TGTGCCAGCAGCCAAGGACAGGGATTTGGCTACACCTTC
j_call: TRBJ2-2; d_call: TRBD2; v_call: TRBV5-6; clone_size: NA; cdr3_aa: CASSRGRSGELFF; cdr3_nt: TGTGCCAGCAGCCGCGGGAGGTCCGGGGAGCTGTTTTTT
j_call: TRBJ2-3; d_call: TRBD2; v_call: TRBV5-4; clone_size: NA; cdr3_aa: CASSPRTGLAGGPTQYF; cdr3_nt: TGTGCCAGCAGCCCTCGGACAGGACTAGCGGGAGGGCCTACGCAGTATTTT
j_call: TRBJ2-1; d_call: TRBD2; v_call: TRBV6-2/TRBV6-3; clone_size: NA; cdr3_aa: CASSDAGGIYNEQFF; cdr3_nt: TGTGCCAGCAGTGATGCGGGGGGGATCTACAATGAGCAGTTCTTC
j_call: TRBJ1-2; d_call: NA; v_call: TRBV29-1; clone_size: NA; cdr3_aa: CSVGGQGSPPNYGYTF; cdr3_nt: TGCAGCGTTGGAGGGCAGGGGTCCCCCCCTAACTATGGCTACACCTTC
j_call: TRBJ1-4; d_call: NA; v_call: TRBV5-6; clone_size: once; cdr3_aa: CASSLLGTATNEKLFF; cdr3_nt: TGTGCCAGCAGCTTGTTGGGGACTGCAACTAATGAAAAACTGTTTTTT
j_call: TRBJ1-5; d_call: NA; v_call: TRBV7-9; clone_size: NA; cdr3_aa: CASSSDSRNQPQHF; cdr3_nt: TGTGCCAGCAGCTCGGACAGCCGCAATCAGCCCCAGCATTTT
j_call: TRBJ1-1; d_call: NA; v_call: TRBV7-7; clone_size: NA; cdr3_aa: CASSLDRREAFF; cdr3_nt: TGTGCTAGCAGCTTAGATAGGAGGGAGGCTTTCTTT
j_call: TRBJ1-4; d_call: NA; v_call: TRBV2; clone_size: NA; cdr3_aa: CASKTGVRRELFF; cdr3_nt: TGTGCCAGCAAGACCGGGGTCCGGAGGGAACTGTTTTTT
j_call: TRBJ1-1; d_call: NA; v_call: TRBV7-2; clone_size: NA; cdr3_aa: CASSLPPTGSNTEAFF; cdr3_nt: TGTGCCAGCAGCTTACCACCCACAGGGTCGAACACTGAAGCTTTCTTT
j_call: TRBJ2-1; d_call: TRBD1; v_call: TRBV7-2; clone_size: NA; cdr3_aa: CASSFHRDRNEQFF; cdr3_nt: TGTGCCAGCAGTTTTCACCGGGACAGAAATGAGCAGTTCTTC
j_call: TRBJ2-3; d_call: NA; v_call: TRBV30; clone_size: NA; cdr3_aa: CAWSAGTDTQYF; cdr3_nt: TGTGCCTGGAGTGCAGGGACCGATACGCAGTATTTT
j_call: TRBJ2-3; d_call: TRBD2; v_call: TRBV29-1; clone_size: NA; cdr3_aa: CSVLAGAADTQYF; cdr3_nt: TGCAGCGTACTAGCGGGGGCCGCAGATACGCAGTATTTT
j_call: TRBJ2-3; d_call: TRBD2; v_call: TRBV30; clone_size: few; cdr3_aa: CAWSPLKRGAPTDTQYF; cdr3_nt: TGTGCCTGGAGTCCCCTTAAGCGGGGAGCTCCCACAGATACGCAGTATTTT
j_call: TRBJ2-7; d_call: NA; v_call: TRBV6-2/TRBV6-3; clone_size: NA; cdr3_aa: CASSNPTPFGEQYF; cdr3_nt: TGTGCCAGCAGTAACCCGACTCCGTTTGGCGAGCAGTACTTC
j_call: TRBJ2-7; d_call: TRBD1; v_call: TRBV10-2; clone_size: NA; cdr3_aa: CASSPPGQVKVEQYF; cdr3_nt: TGCGCCAGCAGTCCCCCGGGACAGGTGAAGGTCGAGCAGTACTTC
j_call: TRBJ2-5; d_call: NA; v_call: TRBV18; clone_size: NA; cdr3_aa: CASSPGVAQETQYF; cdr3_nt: TGTGCCAGCTCACCAGGGGTAGCTCAAGAGACCCAGTACTTC
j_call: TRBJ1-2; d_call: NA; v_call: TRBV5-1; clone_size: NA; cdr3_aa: CASSQVVDYGYTF; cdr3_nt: TGCGCCAGCAGCCAGGTCGTGGACTATGGCTACACCTTC
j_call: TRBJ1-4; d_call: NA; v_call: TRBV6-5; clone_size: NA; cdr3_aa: CASSPTGLANEKLFF; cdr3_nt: TGTGCCAGCAGTCCCACAGGGTTGGCTAATGAAAAACTGTTTTTT
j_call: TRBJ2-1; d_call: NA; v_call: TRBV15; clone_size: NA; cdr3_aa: CATSRDLRGNSNEQFF; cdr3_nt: TGTGCCACCAGCAGAGATCTCAGGGGAAACTCTAATGAGCAGTTCTTC
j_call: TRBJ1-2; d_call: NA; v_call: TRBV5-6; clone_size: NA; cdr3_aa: CASSSVRIGYTF; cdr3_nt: TGTGCCAGCAGCTCCGTCCGGATAGGCTACACCTTC
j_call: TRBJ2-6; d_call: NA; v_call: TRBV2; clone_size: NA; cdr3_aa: CASHPGSGANVLTF; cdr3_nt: TGTGCCAGCCATCCAGGGAGCGGGGCCAACGTCCTGACTTTC
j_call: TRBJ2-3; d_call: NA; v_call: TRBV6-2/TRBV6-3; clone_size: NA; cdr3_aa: CASSYGTTADTQYF; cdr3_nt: TGTGCCAGCAGTTACGGGACAACTGCAGATACGCAGTATTTT
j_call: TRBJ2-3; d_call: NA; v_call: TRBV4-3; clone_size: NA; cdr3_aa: CASSQDVGKFTQYF; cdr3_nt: TGCGCCAGCAGCCAAGACGTGGGAAAGTTTACGCAGTATTTT
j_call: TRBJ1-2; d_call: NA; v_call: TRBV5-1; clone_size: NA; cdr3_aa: CASSLFGDGGYGYTF; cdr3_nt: TGCGCCAGCAGCTTGTTTGGGGACGGAGGATACGGCTACACCTTC
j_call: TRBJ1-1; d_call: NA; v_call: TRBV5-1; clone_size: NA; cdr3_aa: CASSLGGGTTEAFF; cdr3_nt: TGCGCCAGCAGCTTAGGGGGAGGGACCACTGAAGCTTTCTTT
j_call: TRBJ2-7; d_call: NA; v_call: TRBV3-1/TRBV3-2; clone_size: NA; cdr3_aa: CASSQDWRYEQYF; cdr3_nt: TGTGCCAGCAGCCAAGATTGGAGATACGAGCAGTACTTC
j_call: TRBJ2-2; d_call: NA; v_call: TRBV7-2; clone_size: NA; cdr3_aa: CASRGLTGPNTGELFF; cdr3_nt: TGTGCCAGCAGGGGCCTAACGGGACCGAACACCGGGGAGCTGTTTTTT
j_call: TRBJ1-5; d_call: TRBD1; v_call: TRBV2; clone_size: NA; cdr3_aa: CASSMTGAGNQPQHF; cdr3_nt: TGTGCCAGCAGTATGACAGGGGCCGGCAATCAGCCCCAGCATTTT
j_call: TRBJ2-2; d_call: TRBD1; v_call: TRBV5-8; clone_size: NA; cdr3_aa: CASRWGTGSTGELFF; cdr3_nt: TGTGCCAGCAGATGGGGGACAGGGAGCACCGGGGAGCTGTTTTTT
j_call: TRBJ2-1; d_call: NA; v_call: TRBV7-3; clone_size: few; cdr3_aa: CASSKTLNDEQFF; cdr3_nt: TGTGCCAGCAGCAAGACACTAAACGATGAGCAGTTCTTC
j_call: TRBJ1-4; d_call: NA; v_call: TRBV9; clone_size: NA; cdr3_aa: CASSPGRFNEKLFF; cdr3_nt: TGTGCCAGCAGCCCTGGCAGGTTTAATGAAAAACTGTTTTTT
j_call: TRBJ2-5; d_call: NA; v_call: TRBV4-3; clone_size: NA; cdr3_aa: CASSQRVQETQYF; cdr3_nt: TGCGCCAGCAGCCAACGTGTCCAAGAGACCCAGTACTTC
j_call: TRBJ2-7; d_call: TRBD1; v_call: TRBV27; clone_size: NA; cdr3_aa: CASSLDRAFYEQYF; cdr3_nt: TGTGCCAGCAGTTTAGACAGGGCTTTCTACGAGCAGTACTTC
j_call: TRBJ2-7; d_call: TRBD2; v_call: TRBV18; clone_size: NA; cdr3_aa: CASSPPPGRDEQYF; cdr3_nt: TGTGCCAGCTCACCACCACCCGGGAGGGACGAGCAGTACTTC
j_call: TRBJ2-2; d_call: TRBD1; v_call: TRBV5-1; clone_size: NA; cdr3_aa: CASSGKGQVNTGELFF; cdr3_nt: TGCGCCAGCAGCGGAAAGGGACAGGTTAACACCGGGGAGCTGTTTTTT
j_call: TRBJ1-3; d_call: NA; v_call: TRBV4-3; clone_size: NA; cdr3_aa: CASSQDLGTTGNTIYF; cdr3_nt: TGCGCCAGCAGCCAAGACCTCGGGACAACTGGAAACACCATATATTTT
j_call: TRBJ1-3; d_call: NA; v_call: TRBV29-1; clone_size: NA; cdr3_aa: CSVHTYLDSPSGNTIYF; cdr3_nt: TGCAGCGTCCACACCTACCTAGACAGTCCCTCTGGAAACACCATATATTTT
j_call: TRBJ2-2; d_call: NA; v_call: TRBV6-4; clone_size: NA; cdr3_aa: CASSEEAGRSGELFF; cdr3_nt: TGTGCCAGCAGTGAGGAGGCAGGGCGCAGCGGGGAGCTGTTTTTT
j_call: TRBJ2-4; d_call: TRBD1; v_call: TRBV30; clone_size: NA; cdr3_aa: CAWRLPGTGENIQYF; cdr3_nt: TGTGCCTGGCGCCTACCCGGGACAGGGGAAAACATTCAGTACTTC
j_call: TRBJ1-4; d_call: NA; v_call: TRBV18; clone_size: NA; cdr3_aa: CASSPQRTRGADLGGVEKLFF; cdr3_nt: TGTGCCAGCTCACCACAAAGGACGAGGGGAGCAGACTTGGGGGGAGTTGAAAAACTGTTTTTT
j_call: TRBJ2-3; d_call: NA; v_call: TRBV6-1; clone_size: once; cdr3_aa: CASTQGRLTDTQYF; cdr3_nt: TGTGCCTCAACCCAGGGCAGGCTCACAGATACGCAGTATTTT
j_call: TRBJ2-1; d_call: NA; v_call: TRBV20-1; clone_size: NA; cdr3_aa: CSASPYNEQFF; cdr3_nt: TGCAGTGCTAGCCCCTACAATGAGCAGTTCTTC
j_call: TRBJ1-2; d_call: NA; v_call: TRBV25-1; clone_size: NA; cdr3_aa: CASSEYAVNYGYTF; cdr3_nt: TGTGCCAGCAGTGAATACGCGGTTAACTATGGCTACACCTTC
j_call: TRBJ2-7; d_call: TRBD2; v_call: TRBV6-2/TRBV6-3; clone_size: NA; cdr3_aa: CASSGLAGGHGEQYF; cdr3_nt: TGTGCCAGCAGTGGACTAGCGGGAGGTCATGGCGAGCAGTACTTC
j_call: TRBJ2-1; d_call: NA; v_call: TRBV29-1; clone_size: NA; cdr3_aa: CSVEGSGSSYNEQFF; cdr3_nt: TGCAGCGTTGAAGGATCAGGGAGCTCCTACAATGAGCAGTTCTTC
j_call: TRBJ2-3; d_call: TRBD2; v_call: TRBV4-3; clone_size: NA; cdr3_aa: CASSQAWSGGLTDTQYF; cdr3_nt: TGCGCCAGCAGCCAAGCGTGGAGCGGGGGACTCACAGATACGCAGTATTTT
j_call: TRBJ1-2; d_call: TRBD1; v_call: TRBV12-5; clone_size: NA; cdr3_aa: CASGSAGQGMYYGYTF; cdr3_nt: TGTGCTAGTGGTTCAGCGGGACAGGGGATGTACTATGGCTACACCTTC